One and the same sample provided the 29 T cell receptor beta chains below, sequenced in a study of control samples from healthy donors and cancer patients. TCRdb keeps only in-frame clones here, not all; method: immunoSEQ multiplex PCR. The sample lists about 180,000 clones, nearly 90% occurring once. The sequenced sample consisted of blood. The receptors here all came from a woman aged 50 to 60 in good health.

The chain recombines TRBV28 with TRBJ1-2, with TRBD1 matching over 10 bases. Per the germline V gene, CDR1 is MDHEN and CDR2 is SYDVKM. The V and J ends lost 2 bases and 4 bases, in that order; junction bases with no gene match: 4. The CDR3 spans 15 residues. The CDR3 loop reads CASSLGGQGFYGYTF. The CDR3 DNA reads as TGTGCCAGCAGTTTAGGGGGACAGGGGTTCTATGGCTACACCTTC.

The chain combines TRBV28 with TRBJ2-5, with D hard to call. Trimming removed 2 bases from V and 3 bases from J, with 1 base in between. The germline V gene encodes CDR1 MDHEN and CDR2 SYDVKM. The CDR3 length is 11 residues. The CDR3 DNA is TGTGCCAGCAGTTTAAAAGAGACCCAGTACTTC. Protein product: CASSLKETQYF. Full variable domain (remainder filled in from reference TRBV28 and TRBJ2-5): DVKVTQSSRYLVKRTGEKVFLECVQDMDHENMFWYRQDPGLGLRLIYFSYDVKMKEKGDIPEGYSVSREKKERFSLILESASTNQTSMYLCASSLKETQYFGPGTRLLVL.

This sequence joins TRBV6-5 and TRBJ1-1, with 7 bases matching TRBD1. This CDR3 is built from 15 residues. Germline CDR1 reads MNHEY; CDR2 reads SVGAGI. Trimming at V came to 4 bases and at J to 0 bases, leaving 5 bases not matched to a gene. This CDR3 reads CASSSVTGVNTEAFF. CDR3 sequence (DNA): TGTGCCAGCAGTTCAGTAACAGGGGTGAACACTGAAGCTTTCTTT.

The genes are TRBV10-3 and TRBJ1-3, with D possibly being TRBD1 (6 bases). Trimming left V 0 bases short and J 4 bases short, with 10 bases between. CDR1 is ENHRY, CDR2 SYGVKD, per germline. This CDR3 is built from 15 residues. CDR3 amino acids: CAISESPGVGNTIYF. CDR3 in DNA: TGTGCCATCAGTGAGTCGCCAGGGGTAGGAAACACCATATATTTT.

The V gene is TRBV28, the J gene TRBJ1-3, with a tentative D call TRBD1 (5 bases). Between the trimmed V and J ends, which lost 7 bases and 2 bases, there was a span of 6 bases. Germline loops: CDR1 MDHEN, CDR2 SYDVKM. The CDR3 has 12 residues. The CDR3 loop is CASKTAGNTIYF. In DNA form, the CDR3 reads TGTGCCAGCAAGACAGCTGGAAACACCATATATTTT. The whole variable domain, filled in from reference TRBV28 and TRBJ1-3, reads DVKVTQSSRYLVKRTGEKVFLECVQDMDHENMFWYRQDPGLGLRLIYFSYDVKMKEKGDIPEGYSVSREKKERFSLILESASTNQTSMYLCASKTAGNTIYFGEGSWLTVV.

The chain recombines TRBV12-2 with TRBJ1-1. TRBV12-2 represents a pseudogene. The CDR3 is 12 amino acids. CDR3 region: CASRLTNSEAFF. In DNA form, the CDR3 reads TGTGCAAGTCGCTTGACGAATTCTGAAGCTTTCTTT.

The rearrangement links TRBV28 to TRBJ1-1, with D possibly TRBD1 on 5 matching bases. The V gene's germline CDR1 is MDHEN and CDR2 SYDVKM. V lost 2 bases and J 3 bases, leaving 13 bases between the germline ends. This CDR3 has 15 amino acids. The CDR3 DNA reads as TGTGCCAGCAGTTTACCATCCAGGGTTGACACTGAAGCTTTCTTT. It codes for CASSLPSRVDTEAFF.

The chain links TRBV13 to TRBJ1-5, with D hard to call. Trimming shortened V by 3 bases and J by 3 bases, and 9 bases separated the two germline ends. Germline CDR1 and CDR2: PRHDT and FYEKMQ (reference sequence). The CDR3 is 14 amino acids. CDR3 loop: CASSFSGTNQPQHF. The CDR3 nucleotides read TGTGCCAGCAGCTTTTCAGGAACCAATCAGCCCCAGCATTTT.

The chain has TRBV7-2 and TRBJ2-5, with 8 bases identical to TRBD2. The length of the CDR3 is 17 residues. The germline V gene encodes CDR1 SGHTA and CDR2 FQGNSA. After removal of 5 bases from V and 0 bases from J, the junction contained 11 bases not matched to a gene. The CDR3 sequence is CASSPPGGVQYQETQYF. The CDR3 bases are TGTGCCAGCAGCCCCCCCGGGGGGGTACAGTACCAAGAGACCCAGTACTTC.

The genes are TRBV4-1 and TRBJ1-1; D perhaps matches TRBD1 (6 bases). The germline CDR1 and CDR2 sequences are MGHRA and YSYEKL. V shed 8 bases and J shed 0 bases, with 22 bases lying between them. The length of the CDR3 is 17 residues. CDR3 residues: CASRRDKELLMNTEAFF. The CDR3 DNA is TGCGCCAGCCGCCGGGACAAGGAGCTCCTGATGAACACTGAAGCTTTCTTT.

The chain links TRBV28 to TRBJ1-1; D is unclear. V was pared by 6 bases and J by 2 bases, with 16 bases between. The CDR3 totals 15 residues. CDR1 and CDR2 (germline): MDHEN, SYDVKM. CDR3 sequence reads: CASRVVLSLNTEAFF. The CDR3 DNA reads TGTGCCAGCAGGGTGGTACTATCCCTAAACACTGAAGCTTTCTTT.

This chain links TRBV7-9 with TRBJ2-7; 9 nucleotides align to TRBD2. J gave up 6 bases and V 1 base, and 7 bases lay outside the gene matches. In germline, CDR1 is SEHNR, CDR2 FQNEAQ (reference sequence). This CDR3 is built from 15 residues. The chain's CDR3 is CASSLDGGRAGEQYF. The CDR3 DNA reads TGTGCCAGCAGCTTAGATGGCGGGAGGGCCGGCGAGCAGTACTTC.

The rearrangement joins TRBV19 to TRBJ2-1, with TRBD2 as a possible D gene (7 bases). Trimming pared 0 bases from V and 4 bases from J, leaving 13 bases between. Germline-derived CDR1 and CDR2 are LNHDA and SQIVND (reference sequence). The CDR3 is made up of 16 amino acids. The CDR3 here is CASSIDGGGPYNEQFF. For the CDR3, the DNA is TGTGCCAGTAGTATAGACGGCGGGGGCCCATACAATGAGCAGTTCTTC. The full variable domain, its missing parts supplied by reference TRBV19 and TRBJ2-1, is DGGITQSPKYLFRKEGQNVTLSCEQNLNHDAMYWYRQDPGQGLRLIYYSQIVNDFQKGDIAEGYSVSREKKESFPLTVTSAQKNPTAFYLCASSIDGGGPYNEQFFGPGTRLTVL.

The V call is TRBV4-1, the J call TRBJ1-1; D remains ambiguous. This CDR3 comprises 12 residues. With 0 bases removed from V and 7 bases from J, the gap between germline ends came to 6 bases. The germline gives CDR1 MGHRA, CDR2 YSYEKL. In DNA, the CDR3 is TGCGCCAGCAGCCAAGAACAGAGTGAAGCTTTCTTT. Protein sequence: CASSQEQSEAFF.

The chain combines TRBV5-1 with TRBJ1-5, with D possibly being TRBD1 (5 bases). Trimming removed 0 bases at V and 7 bases at J, with 14 bases between. The germline CDR1 and CDR2 sequences are SGHRS and YFSETQ. The CDR3 consists of 15 residues. Written as DNA, the CDR3 is TGCGCCAGCAGCTTGGGGGCAGGGAGAGGCCAGCCCCAGCATTTT. It translates to CASSLGAGRGQPQHF.

The V and J genes are TRBV11-2 and TRBJ1-1; no firm D call. The CDR3 extends over 14 amino acids. Germline V CDR1 and CDR2: SGHAT, FQNNGV. V lost 5 bases, J lost 1 base, and 11 bases lay in between. The CDR3 DNA follows: TGTGCCAGCAGCCCAACGGCGGGGAACACTGAAGCTTTCTTT. It yields the protein CASSPTAGNTEAFF.

This clone was recorded a few times. This sequence joins TRBV28 and TRBJ1-1; TRBD1 matches 7 bases. The junction had 8 bases not matched to a gene; V was cut back by 5 bases and J by 8 bases. Germline lookup yields CDR1 MDHEN and CDR2 SYDVKM. CDR3 length: 13 amino acids. Written as DNA, the CDR3 is TGTGCCAGCAGTCGCCCGACAGGGCCGGAAGCTTTCTTT. Translation: CASSRPTGPEAFF.

J is TRBJ1-5 and V is TRBV18; no clear D. The germline gives CDR1 KGHSH, CDR2 LQKENI. This CDR3 region has 14 residues. Trimming removed 8 bases from V and 1 base from J, with 12 bases in between. The CDR3 DNA is TGTGCCAGCCTTGGCACTCCGAGCAATCAGCCCCAGCATTTT. Its protein is CASLGTPSNQPQHF.

The V gene is TRBV5-6, the J gene TRBJ2-6; D not resolved. Germline-derived CDR1 and CDR2 are SGHDT and YYEEEE. This CDR3 is 16 amino acids long. Trimming shortened V by 4 bases and J by 0 bases, and 11 bases separated the two germline ends. The chain's CDR3 is CASSPLGFSGANVLTF. CDR3 in DNA: TGTGCCAGCAGCCCGCTGGGGTTCTCTGGGGCCAACGTCCTGACTTTC. Complete variable domain (other parts from reference TRBV5-6 and TRBJ2-6): DAGVTQSPTHLIKTRGQQVTLRCSPKSGHDTVSWYQQALGQGPQFIFQYYEEEERQRGNFPDRFSGHQFPNYSSELNVNALLLGDSALYLCASSPLGFSGANVLTFGAGSRLTVL.

The chain couples TRBV13 to TRBJ2-2; 7 bases map to TRBD1. Losses at the gene ends were 2 bases for V and 1 base for J; bases not matched to a gene: 10. The CDR3 contains 18 residues. CDR1 is PRHDT and CDR2 is FYEKMQ in the germline V gene (reference sequence). The CDR3 region is CASSLLSPGTENTGELFF. The DNA for the CDR3 is TGTGCCAGCAGCTTACTTAGCCCCGGGACAGAGAACACCGGGGAGCTGTTTTTT.

The V gene is TRBV19, the J gene TRBJ1-1, with 8 bases identical to TRBD1. V shed 7 bases and J 2 bases; nucleotides not matched to a gene: 6. CDR1 is LNHDA, CDR2 SQIVND, per germline (reference sequence). The CDR3 extends over 14 amino acids. CDR3 amino acids: CASTMDRANTEAFF. Here the CDR3 DNA reads TGTGCCAGTACCATGGACAGGGCCAACACTGAAGCTTTCTTT.

The genes are TRBV27 and TRBJ2-1; the D gene is possibly TRBD1 (6 bases). The CDR3 has 14 amino acids. The germline CDR1 and CDR2 sequences are MNHEY and SMNVEV (reference sequence). Deletions cut 5 bases from V and 2 bases from J, with 10 bases between. CDR3 sequence: CASSPQGAYNEQFF. For the CDR3, the DNA is TGTGCCAGCAGTCCACAGGGAGCCTACAATGAGCAGTTCTTC.

V is TRBV7-9 and J is TRBJ1-1; possibly TRBD1 for D (6 bases). V was trimmed by 5 bases and J by 5 bases, leaving 12 bases between them. The CDR3 totals 13 residues. CDR1 is SEHNR and CDR2 is FQNEAQ in the germline V gene (reference sequence). Written as DNA, the CDR3 is TGTGCCAGCAGCGAACAGGGTTGGACTGAAGCTTTCTTT. It translates to CASSEQGWTEAFF.

V and J are TRBV2 and TRBJ1-4; TRBD1 might be the D (5 bases). Germline assignment: CDR1 SNHLY and CDR2 FYNNEI. With 7 bases removed from V and 8 bases from J, the gap between germline ends came to 17 bases. This CDR3 comprises 14 residues. As DNA, the CDR3 is TGTGCCAGCAAAAGGGCAGCGGGGGGAGAAAAACTGTTTTTT. It specifies CASKRAAGGEKLFF.

The chain uses TRBV5-1 and TRBJ1-1, with 7 nucleotides matching TRBD1. The germline V gene has CDR1 SGHRS and CDR2 YFSETQ. CDR3 length equals 16 residues. J was trimmed by 6 bases and V by 2 bases; bases with no gene match: 13. The CDR3 here is CASSLTPGTVAAEAFF. The DNA of the CDR3 is TGCGCCAGCAGCTTAACCCCCGGGACAGTCGCCGCTGAAGCTTTCTTT.

This sequence joins TRBV5-4 and TRBJ1-2; the D is unclear. This CDR3 has 12 residues. V was trimmed by 2 bases and J by 8 bases, leaving 10 bases between them. The germline V gene encodes CDR1 SGHNT and CDR2 YYREEE (reference sequence). The chain's CDR3 is CASSFPDAGYTF. As DNA, the CDR3 is TGTGCCAGCAGCTTCCCAGATGCGGGCTACACCTTC.

About this clone itself: The identical CDR3 is also encoded by other nucleotide sequences in the sample. The chain combines TRBV27 with TRBJ1-5, with D possibly TRBD1 on 5 matching bases. The CDR3 is made up of 14 amino acids. Germline V gene sequence: CDR1 MNHEY, CDR2 SMNVEV (reference sequence). Trimming removed 6 bases from V and 2 bases from J, with 11 bases in between. This chain's CDR3 is CASRPRGGNQPQHF. CDR3 nucleotides: TGTGCCAGCAGACCGAGGGGTGGCAATCAGCCCCAGCATTTT.

This sequence joins TRBV7-8 and TRBJ1-1, with D unclear. Trimming stripped 4 bases from V and 1 base from J, with 13 bases between. Germline lookup yields CDR1 SGHVS and CDR2 FQNEAQ. The CDR3 runs 15 residues. The CDR3 sequence is CASSWFSQSNTEAFF. The CDR3 DNA reads as TGTGCCAGCAGCTGGTTTAGTCAGTCGAACACTGAAGCTTTCTTT.

The rearrangement joins TRBV30 to TRBJ1-1; D uncertain. There are 15 residues in the CDR3. Trimming pared 3 bases from V and 0 bases from J, leaving 14 bases between. Germline V gives CDR1 GTSNPN, CDR2 SVGIG (reference sequence). As DNA, the CDR3 is TGTGCCTGGAGGTCGGCGGTCAGGATGAACACTGAAGCTTTCTTT. This encodes CAWRSAVRMNTEAFF.